Sequencing of this TCR beta chain was carried out in a study of T cell clonotyping in hematopoietic cell transplantation. Study results and caveats: Few recipient clonotypes overlapped donors; over 95% were de novo at given depth. Broader posttransplant TCR repertoire diversity was predicted by graft donor and pretransplant recipient Inverse Simpson Index values.

This CDR3 region has 13 residues. CDR1 and CDR2 (germline): ENHRY, SYGVKD. V lost 10 bases and J lost 5; bases outside the gene matches: 7. About this clone: The antigen is not known.

The table came from immunoSEQ multiplex PCR; TCRdb's copy has only in-frame clones and leaves some out. The table includes around 1,300 clones, approximately 97% detected once. The receptor was isolated from a male patient aged 50 to 59 who had an allogeneic stem cell transplant from a related donor, so the T cells may come from the graft donor. Some clones in this sample may be carry-over from other donors' samples. The sample was PBMCs, taken 180 days after allogeneic stem cell transplant. The J gene is TRBJ2-7, the V gene TRBV10-3; 11 bases fit TRBD1. As DNA, the CDR3 is TGTGCCACCAGGACAGGGGGCGCCGACGAGCAGTACTTC. Its translation: CATRTGGADEQYF.